Given below is one TCR beta chain in context. The entry originates in a study of blood T cell repertoires in COVID-19. About the study: Samples taken during acute and convalescent COVID-19 were collected in the United States, Italy and Spain. The cDNA or gDNA used as material had been derived from T cells, B-cell-depleted T cells, or PBMCs.

Study processing details: Reference gene primer amplification in the assay estimated nucleated cell counts. Only in-frame clones appear in the TCRdb table, and some are missing; sequencing was by immunoSEQ multiplex PCR. V, J and clone size reflect that table, while D and trimming were determined from the DNA. The sample holds hundreds of thousands of clones, 82% seen once. The CDR3 sequence is 16 residues long. Trimming removed 3 bases from V and 2 bases from J; junction bases left unmatched: 9. CDR1 SGHTS and CDR2 YDEGEE come from the germline V gene. The V gene is TRBV5-8, the J gene TRBJ2-3, with 7 bases that match TRBD2. This TCR derives from a woman between 55 and 75 years old with active or convalescent COVID-19. The source material was peripheral blood. CDR3 loop: CASSYLGGLSTDTQYF. CDR3 bases: TGTGCCAGCAGCTACCTGGGAGGGCTCTCCACAGATACGCAGTATTTT.